This is a list of T cell receptor beta chains from one sample in a study of blood T cell repertoires in COVID-19. The repertoire was sequenced with immunoSEQ multiplex PCR; TCRdb's copy has only in-frame clones and lacks some. The sample shows about 350,000 clones, roughly nine tenths of them seen only once. Sequences were obtained from PBMCs or T cells enriched from blood (not recorded which). The receptors shown here come from a young woman who had recovered from COVID-19. Each CDR3 is given with its conserved first and last residue. Each record gives: clone size, V gene, J gene, CDR3 protein. A clone size is listed for some rows: how often the clone was seen (once, few, many), or a class if it is expanded.

clone size: once
V gene: TRBV27
J gene: TRBJ1-2
CDR3 protein: CASSFSTRGQTLYGYTF

clone size: NA
V gene: TRBV5-6
J gene: TRBJ1-2
CDR3 protein: CASSLGGGIYTF

clone size: NA
V gene: TRBV3-1/TRBV3-2
J gene: TRBJ1-1
CDR3 protein: CASSQGTAGRSAFF

clone size: NA
V gene: TRBV12-5
J gene: TRBJ2-1
CDR3 protein: CASGLVTSGGPTYNEQFF

clone size: NA
V gene: TRBV11-2
J gene: TRBJ1-1
CDR3 protein: CASSSRTGGNGEAFF

clone size: NA
V gene: TRBV4-1
J gene: TRBJ2-6
CDR3 protein: CASSQDPRATGTAGANVLTF

clone size: NA
V gene: TRBV27
J gene: TRBJ2-2
CDR3 protein: CASSMGGPGTGELFF

clone size: NA
V gene: TRBV7-8
J gene: TRBJ1-4
CDR3 protein: CASSFQTGQEKLFF

clone size: NA
V gene: TRBV4-2
J gene: TRBJ2-4
CDR3 protein: CASSQLMTSGGVSAKNIQYF

clone size: NA
V gene: TRBV18
J gene: TRBJ2-7
CDR3 protein: CASSPGTGDYYEQYF

clone size: once
V gene: TRBV18
J gene: TRBJ2-1
CDR3 protein: CASSDSAYNEQFF

clone size: NA
V gene: TRBV2
J gene: TRBJ2-3
CDR3 protein: CASSPPFTDTQYF

clone size: NA
V gene: TRBV24-1
J gene: TRBJ1-1
CDR3 protein: CATSDDRGTEAFF

clone size: few
V gene: TRBV6-1
J gene: TRBJ1-2
CDR3 protein: CASSEWNRDKTNYGYTF

clone size: NA
V gene: TRBV5-6
J gene: TRBJ2-7
CDR3 protein: CASSLGRAYEQYF

clone size: once
V gene: TRBV5-5
J gene: TRBJ1-2
CDR3 protein: CASSLGVGQASYGYTF

clone size: NA
V gene: TRBV30
J gene: TRBJ2-5
CDR3 protein: CAWSRKASGGETQYF

clone size: NA
V gene: TRBV13
J gene: TRBJ2-5
CDR3 protein: CASSPWGGGAPETQYF

clone size: NA
V gene: TRBV27
J gene: TRBJ2-2
CDR3 protein: CASSWRGTGDAGELFF

clone size: NA
V gene: TRBV24-1
J gene: TRBJ2-1
CDR3 protein: CATSGPTSGGYQNNEQFF

clone size: NA
V gene: TRBV10-3
J gene: TRBJ1-2
CDR3 protein: CAISEEPGQGDGYTF

clone size: NA
V gene: TRBV5-1
J gene: TRBJ1-3
CDR3 protein: CASSFDSQGIGNTIYF

clone size: NA
V gene: TRBV7-9
J gene: TRBJ1-2
CDR3 protein: CASSLSGDYGYTF

clone size: NA
V gene: TRBV14
J gene: TRBJ1-6
CDR3 protein: CASRPQIGGSPLHF

clone size: NA
V gene: TRBV11-2
J gene: TRBJ2-4
CDR3 protein: CASSLGAVAGTRTKNIQYF

clone size: NA
V gene: TRBV7-2
J gene: TRBJ2-3
CDR3 protein: CASSLRGQTLSTDTQYF

clone size: NA
V gene: TRBV18
J gene: TRBJ2-7
CDR3 protein: CASSPLVQGPYEQYF

clone size: NA
V gene: TRBV6-6
J gene: TRBJ1-5
CDR3 protein: CASTSWGGQGNQPQHF

clone size: NA
V gene: TRBV11-2
J gene: TRBJ1-6
CDR3 protein: CASRGGSSPLHF

clone size: NA
V gene: TRBV3-1/TRBV3-2
J gene: TRBJ2-7
CDR3 protein: CASSHTGVGEQYF

clone size: NA
V gene: TRBV5-6
J gene: TRBJ2-7
CDR3 protein: CASSLAAGREQYF

clone size: NA
V gene: TRBV5-5
J gene: TRBJ1-5
CDR3 protein: CASSLETGGYQPQHF

clone size: NA
V gene: TRBV19
J gene: TRBJ1-2
CDR3 protein: CASSIAGGYNYGYTF

clone size: NA
V gene: TRBV2
J gene: TRBJ1-4
CDR3 protein: CASSKTGTNEKLFF

clone size: NA
V gene: TRBV29-1
J gene: TRBJ2-3
CDR3 protein: CSVGLRASREDTQYF

clone size: NA
V gene: TRBV6-1
J gene: TRBJ2-1
CDR3 protein: CASSVAGGPFEQFF

clone size: NA
V gene: TRBV3-1/TRBV3-2
J gene: TRBJ1-1
CDR3 protein: CASSQDQGGAFF

clone size: NA
V gene: TRBV5-1
J gene: TRBJ1-4
CDR3 protein: CASSRTGGNEKLFF

clone size: NA
V gene: TRBV6-1
J gene: TRBJ1-5
CDR3 protein: CASSEVRQMEGQPQHF

clone size: NA
V gene: TRBV15
J gene: TRBJ2-3
CDR3 protein: CATSRAQTSGERTDTQYF

clone size: NA
V gene: TRBV6-1
J gene: TRBJ1-4
CDR3 protein: CASGGDRGLSGEKLFF